This T cell receptor (beta chain) was captured by sequencing in a study of cytomegalovirus exposure and HLA in healthy donors. The PCR employed 60 Vbeta primers together with 13 Jbeta primers. Here immunoSEQ multiplex PCR was the method, and the copy in TCRdb shows in-frame clones only, minus some. The sample lists about 180,000 clones, around 81% occurring once. This CDR3 contains 17 residues. Concerning this clone itself: What it binds is not known.

General study results and limits: Analyses of presence/absence relied on an assumption of roughly uniform sequencing depth across donors. Reportedly, diagnosis of cytomegalovirus status by the classifier showed high specificity and sensitivity. Only CMV serostatus was available as immune exposure information. In vitro experiments confirmed that a few CMV-associated chains were specific for CMV antigens.

The receptor comes from a woman aged 25-40 years in good health and CMV-seronegative. The chain is built from TRBV21-1 and TRBJ2-7; the table gives TRBD1 as D, unverified against the DNA. TRBV21-1 is marked as a pseudogene. The specimen sequenced was PBMCs. The CDR3 loop is CASSKGEAPGQRHEQYF. CDR3 DNA sequence: TGTGCCAGCAGCAAAGGAGAAGCCCCGGGACAGCGCCACGAGCAGTACTTC.